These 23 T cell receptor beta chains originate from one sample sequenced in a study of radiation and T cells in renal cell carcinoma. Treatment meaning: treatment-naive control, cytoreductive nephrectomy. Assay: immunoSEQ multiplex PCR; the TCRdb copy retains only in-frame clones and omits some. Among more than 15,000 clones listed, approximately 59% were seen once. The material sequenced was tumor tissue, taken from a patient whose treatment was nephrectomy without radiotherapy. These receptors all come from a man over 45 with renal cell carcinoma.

The CDR3 DNA follows: TGTGCCAGCAGTTTATCAGAAGGGTGGGGTCGATATGGCTACACCTTC. This gives the protein CASSLSEGWGRYGYTF. The gene calls are TRBV27 and TRBJ1-2; D is ambiguous. With 0 bases removed from V and 5 bases from J, the gap between germline ends came to 16 bases. The CDR3 totals 16 residues. Germline V lookup: CDR1 MNHEY, CDR2 SMNVEV (reference sequence).

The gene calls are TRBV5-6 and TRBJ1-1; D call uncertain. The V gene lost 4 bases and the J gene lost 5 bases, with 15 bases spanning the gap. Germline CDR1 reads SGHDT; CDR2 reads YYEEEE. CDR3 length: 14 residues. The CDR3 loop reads CASSGRTVWTEAFF. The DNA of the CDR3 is TGTGCCAGCAGCGGCAGGACCGTTTGGACTGAAGCTTTCTTT.

The chain's CDR3 is CASSLVDRAIQQYF. As DNA, the CDR3 is TGTGCCAGCAGCTTAGTGGACAGGGCTATACAGCAGTACTTC. The chain carries TRBV7-2 and TRBJ2-7; 8 bases match TRBD1. Germline V gene data show CDR1 as SGHTA and CDR2 as FQGNSA. The CDR3 sequence is 14 residues long. The V segment lost 1 base and the J segment 8 bases; nucleotides outside the gene matches: 7.

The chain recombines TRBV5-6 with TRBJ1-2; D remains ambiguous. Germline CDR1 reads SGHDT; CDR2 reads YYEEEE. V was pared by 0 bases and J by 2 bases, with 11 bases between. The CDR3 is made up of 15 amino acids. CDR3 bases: TGTGCCAGCAGCTTGGGTCTCGCCATAAACTATGGCTACACCTTC. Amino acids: CASSLGLAINYGYTF. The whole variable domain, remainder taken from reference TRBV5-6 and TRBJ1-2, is DAGVTQSPTHLIKTRGQQVTLRCSPKSGHDTVSWYQQALGQGPQFIFQYYEEEERQRGNFPDRFSGHQFPNYSSELNVNALLLGDSALYLCASSLGLAINYGYTFGSGTRLTVV.

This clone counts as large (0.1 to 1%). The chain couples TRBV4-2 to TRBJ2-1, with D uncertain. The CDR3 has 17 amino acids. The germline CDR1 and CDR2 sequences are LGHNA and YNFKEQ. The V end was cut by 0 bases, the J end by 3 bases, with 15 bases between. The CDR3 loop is CASSQDARRYLYNEQFF. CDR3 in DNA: TGTGCCAGCAGCCAAGATGCTCGCCGCTACCTCTACAATGAGCAGTTCTTC.

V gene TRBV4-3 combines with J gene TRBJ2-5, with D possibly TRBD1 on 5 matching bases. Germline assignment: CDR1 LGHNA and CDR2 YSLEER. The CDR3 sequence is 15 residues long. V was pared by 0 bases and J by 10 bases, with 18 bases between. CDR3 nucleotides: TGCGCCAGCAGCCAAGAGATGCAGGGCCCACTCAACCAGTACTTC. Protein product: CASSQEMQGPLNQYF.

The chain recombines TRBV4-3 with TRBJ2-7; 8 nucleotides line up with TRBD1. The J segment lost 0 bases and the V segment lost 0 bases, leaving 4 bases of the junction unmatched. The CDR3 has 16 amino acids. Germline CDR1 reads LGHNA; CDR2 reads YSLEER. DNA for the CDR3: TGCGCCAGCAGCCAAGATCTGGGGACAGGCTCCTACGAGCAGTACTTC. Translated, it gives CASSQDLGTGSYEQYF.

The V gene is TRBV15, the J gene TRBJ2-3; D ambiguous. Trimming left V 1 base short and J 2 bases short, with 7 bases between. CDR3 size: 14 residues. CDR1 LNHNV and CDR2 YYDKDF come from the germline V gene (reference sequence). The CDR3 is CATSRGLDTDTQYF. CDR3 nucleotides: TGTGCCACCAGCAGAGGATTGGACACAGATACGCAGTATTTT.

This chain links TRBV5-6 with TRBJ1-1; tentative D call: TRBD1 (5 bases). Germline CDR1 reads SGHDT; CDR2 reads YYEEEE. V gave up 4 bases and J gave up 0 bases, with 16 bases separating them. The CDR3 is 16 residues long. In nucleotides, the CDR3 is TGTGCCAGCAGCCTCGGGGACCCTCGATTGAACACTGAAGCTTTCTTT. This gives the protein CASSLGDPRLNTEAFF.

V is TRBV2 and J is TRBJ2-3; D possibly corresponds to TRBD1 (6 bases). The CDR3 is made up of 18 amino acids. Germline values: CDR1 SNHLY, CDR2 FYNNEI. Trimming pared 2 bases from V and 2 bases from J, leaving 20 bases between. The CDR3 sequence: CASSEYGGSRTPTDTQYF. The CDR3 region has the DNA TGTGCCAGCAGTGAATATGGGGGCAGTCGCACACCCACAGATACGCAGTATTTT.

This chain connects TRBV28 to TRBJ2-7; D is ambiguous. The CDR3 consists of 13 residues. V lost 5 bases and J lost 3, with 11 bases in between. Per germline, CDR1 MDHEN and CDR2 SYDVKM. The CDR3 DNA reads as TGTGCCAGCAGTAGGTCTCCCGGCTACGAGCAGTACTTC. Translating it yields CASSRSPGYEQYF.

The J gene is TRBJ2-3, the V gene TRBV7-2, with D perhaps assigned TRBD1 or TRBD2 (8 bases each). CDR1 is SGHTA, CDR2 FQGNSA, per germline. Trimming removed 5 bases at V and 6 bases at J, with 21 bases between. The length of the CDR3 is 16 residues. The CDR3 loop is CASSTYSGTGHDTQYF. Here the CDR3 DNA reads TGTGCCAGCAGCACCTATAGCGGGACAGGACACGATACGCAGTATTTT.

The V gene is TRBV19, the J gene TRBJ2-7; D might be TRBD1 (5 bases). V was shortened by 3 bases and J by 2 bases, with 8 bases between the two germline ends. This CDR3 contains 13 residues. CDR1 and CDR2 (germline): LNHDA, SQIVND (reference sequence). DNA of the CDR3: TGTGCCAGTAGTATGGGGCAGACCTACGAGCAGTACTTC. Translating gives CASSMGQTYEQYF.

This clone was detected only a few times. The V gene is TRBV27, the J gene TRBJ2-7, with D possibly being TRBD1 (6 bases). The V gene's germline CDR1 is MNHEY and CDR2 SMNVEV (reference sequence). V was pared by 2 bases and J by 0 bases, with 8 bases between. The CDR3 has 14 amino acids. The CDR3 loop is CASSLRDNSYEQYF. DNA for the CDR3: TGTGCCAGCAGTTTAAGGGACAACTCCTACGAGCAGTACTTC.

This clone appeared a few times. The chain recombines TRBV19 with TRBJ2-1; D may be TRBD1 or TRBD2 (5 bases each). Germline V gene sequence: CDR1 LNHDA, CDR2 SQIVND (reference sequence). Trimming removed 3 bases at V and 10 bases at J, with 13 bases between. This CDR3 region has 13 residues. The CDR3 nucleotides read TGTGCCAGTAGTATCGGGACGGGTGGGGAGCAGTTCTTC. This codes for CASSIGTGGEQFF.

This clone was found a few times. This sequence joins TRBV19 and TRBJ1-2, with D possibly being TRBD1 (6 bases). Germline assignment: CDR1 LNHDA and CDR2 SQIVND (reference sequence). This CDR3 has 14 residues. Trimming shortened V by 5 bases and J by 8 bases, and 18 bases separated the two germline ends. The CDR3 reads CASSPTGTRWGYTF. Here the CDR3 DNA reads TGTGCCAGTAGTCCGACTGGGACACGGTGGGGCTACACCTTC.

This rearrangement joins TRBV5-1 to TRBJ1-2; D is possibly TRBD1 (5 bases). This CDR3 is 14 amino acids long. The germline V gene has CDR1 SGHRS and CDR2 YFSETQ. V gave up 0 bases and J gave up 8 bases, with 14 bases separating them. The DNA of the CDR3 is TGCGCCAGCAGCTTGGACGGGGGTGACTTGGGCTACACCTTC. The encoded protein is CASSLDGGDLGYTF.

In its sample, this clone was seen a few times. The CDR3 is CASRNRGGTQPQHF. The CDR3 coding sequence is TGTGCCAGCAGAAACAGGGGAGGGACTCAGCCCCAGCATTTT. J is TRBJ1-5 and V is TRBV28; 7 bases agree with TRBD1. After removal of 6 bases from V and 6 bases from J, the junction contained 8 bases not matched to a gene. In germline, CDR1 is MDHEN, CDR2 SYDVKM. This CDR3 is 14 amino acids long.

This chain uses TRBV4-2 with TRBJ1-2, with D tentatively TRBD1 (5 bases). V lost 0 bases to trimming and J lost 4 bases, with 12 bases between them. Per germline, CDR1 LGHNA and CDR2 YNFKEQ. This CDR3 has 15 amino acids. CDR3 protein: CASSQDGGTAYGYTF. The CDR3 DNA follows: TGTGCCAGCAGCCAAGATGGAGGGACCGCCTATGGCTACACCTTC.

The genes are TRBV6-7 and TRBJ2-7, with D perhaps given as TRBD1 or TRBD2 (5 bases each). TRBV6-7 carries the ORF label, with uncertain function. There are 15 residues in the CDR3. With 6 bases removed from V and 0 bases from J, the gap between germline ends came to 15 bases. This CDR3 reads CASSPSGTVSYEQYF. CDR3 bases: TGTGCCAGCAGCCCCTCCGGGACGGTCTCCTACGAGCAGTACTTC.

CDR3 DNA: TGTGCCAGCAGCTTGGGGACAGTCACTGAAGCTTTCTTT. It encodes CASSLGTVTEAFF. The chain recombines TRBV7-9 with TRBJ1-1; 7 positions agree with TRBD1. Unmatched junction bases numbered 2, after V lost 3 bases and J lost 4 bases. Looked up from germline, CDR1 is SEHNR and CDR2 is FQNEAQ (reference sequence). CDR3 length: 13 residues. The full variable domain, with the rest looked up from reference TRBV7-9 and TRBJ1-1, is DTGVSQNPRHKITKRGQNVTFRCDPISEHNRLYWYRQTLGQGPEFLTYFQNEAQLEKSRLLSDRFSAERPKGSFSTLEIQRTEQGDSAMYLCASSLGTVTEAFFGQGTRLTVV.

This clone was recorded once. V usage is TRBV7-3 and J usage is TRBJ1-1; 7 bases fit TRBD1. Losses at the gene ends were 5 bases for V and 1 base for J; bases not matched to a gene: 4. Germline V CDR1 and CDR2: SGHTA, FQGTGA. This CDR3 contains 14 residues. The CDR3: CASSVGQANTEAFF. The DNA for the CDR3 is TGTGCCAGCAGCGTAGGACAGGCGAACACTGAAGCTTTCTTT. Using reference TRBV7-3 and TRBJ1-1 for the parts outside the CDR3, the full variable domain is GAGVSQTPSNKVTEKGKYVELRCDPISGHTALYWYRQSLGQGPEFLIYFQGTGAADDSGLPNDRFFAVRPEGSVSTLKIQRTERGDSAVYLCASSVGQANTEAFFGQGTRLTVV.

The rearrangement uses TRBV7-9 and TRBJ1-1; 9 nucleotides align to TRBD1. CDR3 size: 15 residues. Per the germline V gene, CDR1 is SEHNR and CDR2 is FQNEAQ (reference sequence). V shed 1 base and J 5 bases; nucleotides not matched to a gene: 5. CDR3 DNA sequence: TGTGCCAGCAGCTTAGGTCGGACAGGGGAGACTGAAGCTTTCTTT. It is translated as CASSLGRTGETEAFF.